These T cell receptor beta chains were read from a single sample in a study of Ad26.COV2.S vaccination and SARS-CoV-2 variants. Sequencing used immunoSEQ multiplex PCR; TCRdb keeps in-frame clones, though not all of them. The sample has 300,000 to 350,000 clones, 86% seen once; the top ten hold 1.9%. This specimen was peripheral blood, taken in a trial of Ad26.COV2.S vaccine versus placebo. Receptors were obtained from a person aged 18-65 years who received the Ad26.COV2.S COVID-19 vaccine or a placebo. The CDR3 runs from the conserved cysteine through the conserved F or W. The order of the fields is D gene, clone size, V gene, J gene, CDR3 protein, CDR3 DNA. D genes are given only for firm matches. Some rows mark clone size as missing; the rest say once, few, many or name a class of expanded clone.

>TRBD1|few|TRBV5-1|TRBJ1-1
CASSFGQGNTEAFF
TGCGCCAGCAGCTTCGGACAGGGGAACACTGAAGCTTTCTTT
>.|few|TRBV9|TRBJ1-1
CASSPRQGPEAFF
TGTGCCAGCAGCCCCCGGCAGGGCCCTGAAGCTTTCTTT
>TRBD1|.|TRBV11-2|TRBJ1-6
CASSLTGGGNSPLHF
TGTGCCAGCAGCCTCACAGGGGGTGGTAATTCACCCCTCCACTTT
>.|.|TRBV7-6|TRBJ1-2
CASSPLAWGDSGYTF
TGTGCCAGCAGCCCCCTAGCTTGGGGGGATAGTGGCTACACCTTC
>TRBD1|.|TRBV6-6|TRBJ1-4
CASREGQGNEKLFF
TGTGCCAGCAGGGAGGGACAGGGGAATGAAAAACTGTTTTTT
>.|.|TRBV11-3|TRBJ1-1
CASSLGQNTEAFF
TGTGCCAGCAGCTTAGGACAAAACACTGAAGCTTTCTTT
>.|.|TRBV2|TRBJ1-2
CASSDPQINYGYTF
TGTGCCAGCAGTGACCCCCAGATCAACTATGGCTACACCTTC
>.|.|TRBV19|TRBJ2-1
CASSHGGMSSYNEQFF
TGTGCCAGTAGTCATGGAGGGATGAGCTCCTACAATGAGCAGTTCTTC
>.|.|TRBV5-4|TRBJ1-2
CASSPERALYGYTF
TGTGCCAGCAGCCCGGAACGGGCTCTCTATGGCTACACCTTC
>TRBD1|.|TRBV19|TRBJ2-2
CASSIWDRRTGELFF
TGTGCCAGTAGTATATGGGACAGGCGCACCGGGGAGCTGTTTTTT
>TRBD1|.|TRBV6-6|TRBJ2-3
CASSRRDRGTDTQYF
TGTGCCAGCAGCCGCCGGGACAGGGGGACAGATACGCAGTATTTT
>.|.|TRBV11-3|TRBJ2-1
CASSPDASRGKNEQFF
TGTGCCAGCAGCCCAGACGCGTCTAGGGGGAAGAATGAGCAGTTCTTC
>TRBD1|.|TRBV3-1/TRBV3-2|TRBJ1-2
CASSQFDRGGDGYTF
TGTGCCAGCAGCCAATTTGACAGGGGAGGGGATGGCTACACCTTC
>TRBD2|.|TRBV30|TRBJ2-7
CAWSPGTIREQYF
TGTGCCTGGAGTCCTGGGACTATAAGGGAGCAGTACTTC
>.|.|TRBV25-1|TRBJ1-2
CASSEEGVYGYTF
TGTGCCAGCAGTGAAGAGGGCGTCTATGGCTACACCTTC
>TRBD1|.|TRBV4-2|TRBJ1-2
CASSQDARGDYGYTF
TGTGCCAGCAGCCAAGATGCCAGGGGGGACTATGGCTACACCTTC
>.|.|TRBV5-6|TRBJ1-1
CASSLETKMNTEAFF
TGTGCCAGCAGCCTGGAGACAAAAATGAACACTGAAGCTTTCTTT
>.|.|TRBV7-2|TRBJ2-6
CASSLNSVVSGANVLTF
TGTGCCAGCAGCTTAAACAGTGTGGTCTCAGGGGCCAACGTCCTGACTTTC
>.|.|TRBV5-1|TRBJ2-2
CASSLSGTNTGELFF
TGCGCCAGCAGCTTGTCGGGGACGAACACCGGGGAGCTGTTTTTT
>TRBD1|.|TRBV9|TRBJ2-1
CASSVAWTGDYNEQFF
TGTGCCAGCAGCGTGGCCTGGACAGGGGACTACAATGAGCAGTTCTTC
>TRBD2|.|TRBV14|TRBJ2-7
CASSQEPLTSGPREQYF
TGTGCCAGCAGCCAAGAACCCCTTACTAGCGGGCCGAGAGAGCAGTACTTC
>.|.|TRBV3-1/TRBV3-2|TRBJ1-4
CASSHRTATNEKLFF
TGTGCCAGCAGCCATAGGACAGCAACTAATGAAAAACTGTTTTTT
>TRBD1|.|TRBV6-2/TRBV6-3|TRBJ1-1
CASSFLLAGGDGTEAFF
TGTGCCAGCAGTTTTCTCCTTGCAGGGGGGGATGGAACTGAAGCTTTCTTT
>.|.|TRBV5-1|TRBJ1-1
CASSEQGNTEAFF
TGCGCCAGCAGCGAGCAGGGTAACACTGAAGCTTTCTTT
>TRBD1|few|TRBV3-1/TRBV3-2|TRBJ2-1
CAPVQGQVEAEQFF
TGTGCCCCGGTACAGGGACAGGTGGAGGCTGAGCAGTTCTTC
>.|.|TRBV15|TRBJ2-5
CATSRHLGRETQYF
TGTGCCACCAGCAGACACTTAGGGCGGGAGACCCAGTACTTC
>.|.|TRBV14|TRBJ1-4
CASSPIRRVISEKLFF
TGTGCCAGCAGCCCTATACGTCGGGTCATTAGTGAAAAACTGTTTTTT
>TRBD2|.|TRBV7-3|TRBJ2-3
CASSSGLAVTDTQYF
TGTGCCAGCAGCTCGGGACTAGCGGTCACAGATACGCAGTATTTT
>TRBD2|.|TRBV19|TRBJ2-5
CASKERTRGVPGTQYF
TGTGCCAGTAAGGAGCGGACGCGGGGGGTACCAGGGACCCAGTACTTC
>.|.|TRBV2|TRBJ1-4
CASSGLQGTDEKLFF
TGTGCCAGCAGTGGGTTACAGGGTACAGATGAAAAACTGTTTTTT
>TRBD1|.|TRBV2|TRBJ1-1
CASRTGTENTEAFF
TGTGCCAGCAGAACCGGGACAGAGAACACTGAAGCTTTCTTT
>.|once|TRBV3-1/TRBV3-2|TRBJ1-3
CASSHQPGNTIYF
TGTGCCAGCAGCCATCAACCCGGGAACACCATATATTTT
>TRBD2|.|TRBV7-6|TRBJ2-3
CASSYQRAGGKDTQYF
TGTGCCAGCAGCTACCAGCGAGCGGGGGGGAAAGATACGCAGTATTTT
>TRBD1|.|TRBV7-6|TRBJ2-2
CASSFGSGTGGTGELFF
TGTGCCAGCAGTTTCGGGTCAGGGACAGGCGGCACCGGGGAGCTGTTTTTT
>.|.|TRBV9|TRBJ2-1
CASSAYKGTSYNEQFF
TGTGCCAGCAGCGCTTACAAAGGCACGAGCTACAATGAGCAGTTCTTC
>.|.|TRBV3-1/TRBV3-2|TRBJ2-7
CASSDLTSYEQYF
TGTGCCAGCAGCGACCTCACCTCCTACGAGCAGTACTTC
>TRBD1|.|TRBV19|TRBJ1-1
CASSILTGVTEAFF
TGTGCCAGTAGTATATTGACAGGGGTCACTGAAGCTTTCTTT
>.|.|TRBV4-1|TRBJ1-5
CASSQRGDQPQHF
TGCGCCAGCAGCCAGCGAGGGGATCAGCCCCAGCATTTT
>TRBD1|.|TRBV6-6|TRBJ1-1
CASSSGTVNAEAFF
TGTGCCAGCAGCTCCGGGACAGTGAACGCTGAAGCTTTCTTT
>.|.|TRBV6-2/TRBV6-3|TRBJ1-5
CASSPGVLGNQPQHF
TGTGCCAGCAGTCCCGGAGTGTTGGGCAATCAGCCCCAGCATTTT
>TRBD2|.|TRBV7-2|TRBJ2-1
CASSKLAGAYNEQFF
TGTGCCAGCAGTAAACTAGCGGGGGCATACAATGAGCAGTTCTTC
>TRBD2|many|TRBV2|TRBJ2-5
CASGGLARGETQYF
TGTGCCAGCGGGGGACTAGCGAGGGGAGAGACCCAGTACTTC
>.|.|TRBV27|TRBJ2-4
CASSFLYQGRAKNIQYF
TGTGCCAGCAGTTTTCTGTATCAGGGAAGAGCCAAAAACATTCAGTACTTC
>TRBD1|once|TRBV5-4|TRBJ1-1
CASSDRGRNTEAFF
TGTGCCAGCAGCGACAGGGGTCGGAACACTGAAGCTTTCTTT
>.|.|TRBV5-4|TRBJ2-2
CASSLDRRAATGELFF
TGTGCCAGCAGCTTGGATCGCAGGGCGGCCACCGGGGAGCTGTTTTTT
>.|.|TRBV7-2|TRBJ2-2
CASSLATPITGELFF
TGTGCCAGCAGCCTAGCCACACCTATCACCGGGGAGCTGTTTTTT
>TRBD2|.|TRBV5-1|TRBJ2-2
CASSVGLASGELFF
TGCGCCAGCAGCGTGGGACTAGCAAGCGGGGAGCTGTTTTTT
>.|.|TRBV9|TRBJ2-5
CASCATGQETQYF
TGTGCCAGCTGTGCGACGGGGCAAGAGACCCAGTACTTC
>.|.|TRBV27|TRBJ2-1
CASSSTGRSYNEQFF
TGTGCCAGCAGTTCGACAGGAAGGAGCTACAATGAGCAGTTCTTC
>.|.|TRBV7-2|TRBJ1-5
CASSLPGGGNQPQHF
TGTGCCAGCAGTCTCCCCGGGGGGGGCAATCAGCCCCAGCATTTT
>.|.|TRBV21-1|TRBJ2-3
CASSKAGPGVRTDTQYF
TGTGCCAGCAGCAAAGCTGGGCCAGGCGTACGCACAGATACGCAGTATTTT
>.|.|TRBV19|TRBJ1-4
CASAGPATNEKLFF
TGTGCCAGTGCCGGGCCAGCAACTAATGAAAAACTGTTTTTT
>.|.|TRBV5-1|TRBJ2-7
CASRPNSQSYEQYF
TGCGCCAGCAGACCGAATAGCCAATCCTACGAGCAGTACTTC
>TRBD1|.|TRBV6-6|TRBJ2-2
CASSPGQGNTGELFF
TGTGCCAGCAGCCCGGGACAGGGGAACACCGGGGAGCTGTTTTTT
>.|.|TRBV7-2|TRBJ1-3
CASSIPRDSIPSGNTIYF
TGTGCCAGCAGCATCCCCAGGGACTCCATACCGTCTGGAAACACCATATATTTT
>.|.|TRBV19|TRBJ2-5
CASSIIGTLGTQYF
TGTGCCAGTAGTATCATAGGGACGTTGGGGACCCAGTACTTC
>TRBD1|.|TRBV11-2|TRBJ1-2
CASSLDGQGAGGYTF
TGTGCCAGCAGCTTAGATGGACAGGGGGCCGGTGGCTACACCTTC
>.|.|TRBV5-1|TRBJ2-5
CASSFAGADETQYF
TGCGCCAGCAGCTTTGCAGGGGCTGACGAGACCCAGTACTTC
>.|.|TRBV6-6|TRBJ2-3
CASSRQVTDTQYF
TGTGCCAGCAGCCGACAGGTTACAGATACGCAGTATTTT
>TRBD1|few|TRBV28|TRBJ1-3
CASSPGTASGNTIYF
TGTGCCAGCAGTCCCGGGACAGCCTCTGGAAACACCATATATTTT